This section outlines one T cell receptor beta chain sequence together with its context. Antigen unknown. This record belongs to a study of beta chain features in type 1 diabetes. Study conclusions and caveats: The question left open here concerned HLA type influencing TCRB rearrangement. Shorter TCRB CDR3s, moderately but significantly so, were found in Type 1 diabetes patients in all four CD4+ subsets.

The CDR3 totals 11 residues. Germline CDR1 is SNHLY and CDR2 is FYNNEI. The germline V and J ends were trimmed by 5 bases and 11 bases, with 12 bases remaining between them. All of the isolated RNA was reverse transcribed, so expressed TCRB transcripts were sequenced. Sequencing used immunoSEQ multiplex PCR; TCRdb keeps in-frame clones, though not all of them. Seen here are some 350,000 clones, approximately 15% observed once, and the top ten hold nearly 0.015%. The rearrangement links TRBV2 to TRBJ1-1; D gene unclear. Sequenced input: naive CD4+ T cells from blood. The receptor was isolated from a woman aged 18-29 years with type 1 diabetes. This CDR3 reads CASSQDVRAFF. The CDR3 bases are TGTGCCAGCAGTCAAGACGTGAGGGCTTTCTTT.